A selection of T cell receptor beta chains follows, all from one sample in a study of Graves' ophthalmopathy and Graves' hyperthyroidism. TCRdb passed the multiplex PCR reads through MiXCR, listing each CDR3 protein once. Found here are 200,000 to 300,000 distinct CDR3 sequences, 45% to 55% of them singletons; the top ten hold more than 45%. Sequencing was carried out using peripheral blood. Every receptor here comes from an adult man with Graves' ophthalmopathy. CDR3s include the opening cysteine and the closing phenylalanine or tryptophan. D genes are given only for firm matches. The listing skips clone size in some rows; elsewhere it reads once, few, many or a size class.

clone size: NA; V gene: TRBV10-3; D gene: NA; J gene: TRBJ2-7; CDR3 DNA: TGTGCCATCAGTGAGCCTCTTCCAGGGGAGGCGTACGAGCAGTACTTC; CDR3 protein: CAISEPLPGEAYEQYF
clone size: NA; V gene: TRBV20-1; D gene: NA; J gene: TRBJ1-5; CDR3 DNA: TGCAGTGCTGCTCCGGGGTTTGATCAGCCCCAGCATTTT; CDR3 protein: CSAAPGFDQPQHF
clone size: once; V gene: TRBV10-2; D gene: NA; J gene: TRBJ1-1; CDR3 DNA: TGCGCCAGCGGGGGCGTAGTACTCAACACTGAAGCTTTCTTT; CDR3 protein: CASGGVVLNTEAFF
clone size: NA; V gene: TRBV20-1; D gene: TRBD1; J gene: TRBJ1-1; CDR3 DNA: TGCAGTGCTAGCGTCCCGGGACAGGGGGAAGCTTTCTTT; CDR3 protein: CSASVPGQGEAFF
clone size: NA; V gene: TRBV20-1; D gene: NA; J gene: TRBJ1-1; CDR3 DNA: TGCGGTGCTAGATTACGAAGATCGAACACTGAAGTTTTCTTT; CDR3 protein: CGARLRRSNTEVFF
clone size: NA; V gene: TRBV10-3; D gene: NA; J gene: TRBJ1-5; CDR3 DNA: TGTGCCAGCAGTGAATTGGGGGCCTCCAATCAGCCCCAGCATTTT; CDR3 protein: CASSELGASNQPQHF
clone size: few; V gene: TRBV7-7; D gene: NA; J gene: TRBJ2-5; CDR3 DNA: TGTGCTAGCAGCTTACGAGGGGCTGCAGGAGAGACCCAGTACTTC; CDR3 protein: CASSLRGAAGETQYF
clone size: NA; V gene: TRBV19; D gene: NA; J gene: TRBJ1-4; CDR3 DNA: TGTGCCAGTAGTAGGGCAGCCGCAACTAATGAAAAACTGTTTTTT; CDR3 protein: CASSRAAATNEKLFF
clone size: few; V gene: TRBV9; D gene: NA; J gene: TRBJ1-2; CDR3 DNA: TGTGCCAGCAGCGTAGTAGCGACAGGCCCTAACTATGGCTACACCTTC; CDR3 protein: CASSVVATGPNYGYTF
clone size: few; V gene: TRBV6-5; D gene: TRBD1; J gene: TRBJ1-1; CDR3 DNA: TGTGCCAGCAGTGGACGGGGGGGACAGTACACTGAAGCTTTCTTT; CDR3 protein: CASSGRGGQYTEAFF
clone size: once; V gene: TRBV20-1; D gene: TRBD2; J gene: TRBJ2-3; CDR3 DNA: TGCAGTGCTAGACCGGGACTAGCTATCACAGATACGCAGTATTTT; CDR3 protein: CSARPGLAITDTQYF
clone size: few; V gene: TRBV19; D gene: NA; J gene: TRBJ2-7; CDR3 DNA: TGTGCCAGCAGCCAAGGACAGCCCTACGAGCAGTACTTC; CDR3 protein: CASSQGQPYEQYF
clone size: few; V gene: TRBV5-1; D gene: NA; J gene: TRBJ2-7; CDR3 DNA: TGCGCCAGCAGCTTTCGCGGCGAGCAGTACTTC; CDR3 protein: CASSFRGEQYF
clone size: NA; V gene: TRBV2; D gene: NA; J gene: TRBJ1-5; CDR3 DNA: TGTGCCAGCAATACAGACTATAGCAATCAGCCCCAGCATTTT; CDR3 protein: CASNTDYSNQPQHF
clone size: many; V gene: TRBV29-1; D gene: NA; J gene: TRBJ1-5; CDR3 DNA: TGCAGCGTTGACTATGGGGGTGGTCAGCCCCAGCATTTT; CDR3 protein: CSVDYGGGQPQHF
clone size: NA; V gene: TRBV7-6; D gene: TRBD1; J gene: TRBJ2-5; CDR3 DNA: TGTGCCAGCAGCTTAGTCGGACAGGGGGGAGAGACCCAGTACTTC; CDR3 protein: CASSLVGQGGETQYF
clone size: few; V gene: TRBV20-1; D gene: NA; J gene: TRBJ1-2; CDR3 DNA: TGCAGTGCCCAACTGAGGGAGGGTAACTATGGCTACACCTTC; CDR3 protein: CSAQLREGNYGYTF
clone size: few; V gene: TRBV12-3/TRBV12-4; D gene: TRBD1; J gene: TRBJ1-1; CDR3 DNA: TGTGCCAGCACTTCCGAAGATGACAGGGCCACTGAAGCTTTCTTT; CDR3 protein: CASTSEDDRATEAFF
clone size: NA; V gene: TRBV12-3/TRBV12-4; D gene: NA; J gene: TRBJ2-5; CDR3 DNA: TGTGCCAGCGAGGTTAGGTCCCAGTACTTC; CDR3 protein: CASEVRSQYF
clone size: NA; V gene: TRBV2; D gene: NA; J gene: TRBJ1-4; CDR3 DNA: TGTGCCAGCAGTGGGGACGGGGACTATGAAAAACTGTTTTTT; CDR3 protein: CASSGDGDYEKLFF
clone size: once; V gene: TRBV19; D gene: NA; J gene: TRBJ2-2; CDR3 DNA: TGTGCCAGTAGCCCGGTCGGATGGAACACCGGGGAGCTGTTTTTT; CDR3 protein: CASSPVGWNTGELFF
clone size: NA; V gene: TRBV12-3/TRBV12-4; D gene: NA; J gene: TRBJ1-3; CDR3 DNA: TGTGCCAGCAGCTTTGACAGGTCTGGAAACACCATATATTTT; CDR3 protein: CASSFDRSGNTIYF
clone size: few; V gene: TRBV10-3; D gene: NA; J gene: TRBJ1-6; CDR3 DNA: TGTGCCAGCAGTTACGCGACAGGAGGGTATTCACCCCTCCACTTT; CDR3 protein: CASSYATGGYSPLHF
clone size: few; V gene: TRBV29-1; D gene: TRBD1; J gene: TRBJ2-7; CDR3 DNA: TGCAGCGTTGGGGACAGGGGAGGCGAGCAGTACTTC; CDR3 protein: CSVGDRGGEQYF
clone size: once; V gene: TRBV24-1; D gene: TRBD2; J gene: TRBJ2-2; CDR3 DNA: TGTGCCACCAGTGGTATTCTAGCGGGAGGAAGTACCGGGGAGCTGTTTTTT; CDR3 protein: CATSGILAGGSTGELFF
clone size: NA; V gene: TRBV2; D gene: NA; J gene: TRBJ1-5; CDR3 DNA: TGTGCCAGCAAAGCCGGACCAAGTAGCAATCAGCCCCAGCATTTT; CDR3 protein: CASKAGPSSNQPQHF
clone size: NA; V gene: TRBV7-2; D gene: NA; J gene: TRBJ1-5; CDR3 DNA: TGTGCCAGCAGCTTTTCGGGTTGGGGTCAGCCCCAGCATTTT; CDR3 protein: CASSFSGWGQPQHF
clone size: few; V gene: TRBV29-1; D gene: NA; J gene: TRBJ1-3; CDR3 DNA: TGCAGCGTTGGGGACACCACCTCTGGAAACACCATATATTTT; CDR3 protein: CSVGDTTSGNTIYF
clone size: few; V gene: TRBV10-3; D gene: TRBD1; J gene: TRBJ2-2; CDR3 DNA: TGTGCCATCAGGCCCGGACAGGGAGTGTACACCGGGGAGCTGTTTTTT; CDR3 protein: CAIRPGQGVYTGELFF
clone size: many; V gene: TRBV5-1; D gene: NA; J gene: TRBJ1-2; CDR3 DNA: TGCGCCAGCAGCTTGACAGTTAACTATGGCTACACCTTC; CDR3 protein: CASSLTVNYGYTF
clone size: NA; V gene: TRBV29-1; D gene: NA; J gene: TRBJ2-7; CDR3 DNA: TGCAGCGGCAACCCCTGGGTGAGCTACGAGCAGTACTTC; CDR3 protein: CSGNPWVSYEQYF
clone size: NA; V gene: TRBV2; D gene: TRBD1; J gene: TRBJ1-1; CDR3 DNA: TGTGCCAGCAGTCCGGCCGCAGGGGGCGTGGGAACTGAAGCTTTCTTT; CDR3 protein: CASSPAAGGVGTEAFF
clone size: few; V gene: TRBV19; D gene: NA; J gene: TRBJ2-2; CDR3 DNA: TGTGCCAGTAGTATTGGAGCTTCGGCCGGGGAGCTGTTTTTT; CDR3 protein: CASSIGASAGELFF
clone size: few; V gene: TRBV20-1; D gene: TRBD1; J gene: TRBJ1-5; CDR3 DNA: TGCAGTGCTCCCGGGACAGGGAATCAGCCCCAGCATTTT; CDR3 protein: CSAPGTGNQPQHF
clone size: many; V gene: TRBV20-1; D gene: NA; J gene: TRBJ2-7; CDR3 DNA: TGCAGTGCTCCTCTAGTAGGGAACTCCTACGAGCAGTACTTC; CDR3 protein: CSAPLVGNSYEQYF
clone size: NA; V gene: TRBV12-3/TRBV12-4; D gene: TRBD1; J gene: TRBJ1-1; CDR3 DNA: TGTGCCAGCAAAAGACAGGGGTGGGCTGAAGCTTTCTTT; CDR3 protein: CASKRQGWAEAFF
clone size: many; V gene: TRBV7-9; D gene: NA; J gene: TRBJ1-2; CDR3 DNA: TGTGCCAGCAGCTTAGGGACTAACTATGGCTACACCTTC; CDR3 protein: CASSLGTNYGYTF
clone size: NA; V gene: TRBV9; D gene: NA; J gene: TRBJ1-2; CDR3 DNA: TGTGCCAGCAGCGTAGAGGATGCCTATGGCTACACCTTC; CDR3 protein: CASSVEDAYGYTF
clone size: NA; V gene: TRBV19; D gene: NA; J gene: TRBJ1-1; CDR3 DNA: TGTGCCAGTAGTAAGGGGGGCAGCAACACTGAAGCTTTCTTT; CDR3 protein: CASSKGGSNTEAFF
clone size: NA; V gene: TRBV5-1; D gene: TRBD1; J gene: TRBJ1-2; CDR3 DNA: TGCGCCAGCAGCGTTGGACAGGGGAGAGGCTACACCTTC; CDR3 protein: CASSVGQGRGYTF
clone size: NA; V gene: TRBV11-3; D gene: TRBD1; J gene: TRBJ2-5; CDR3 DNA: TGTGCCAGCAGCTGGGACAGCCAAGAGACCCAGTACTTC; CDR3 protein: CASSWDSQETQYF
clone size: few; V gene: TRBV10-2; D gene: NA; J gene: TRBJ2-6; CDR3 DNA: TGCGCCAGCACCCCGGACCGCCCTTTTGGGGCCAACGTCCTGACTTTC; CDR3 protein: CASTPDRPFGANVLTF
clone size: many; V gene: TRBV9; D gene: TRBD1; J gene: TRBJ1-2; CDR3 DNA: TGTGCCAGCAGCGCAGCGGACAGGGCGGGGGGCTACACCTTC; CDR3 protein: CASSAADRAGGYTF
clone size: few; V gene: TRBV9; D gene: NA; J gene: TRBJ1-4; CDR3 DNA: TGTGCCAGCAGCGTAGACAGGACCGCTGAAAAACTGTTTTTT; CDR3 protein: CASSVDRTAEKLFF
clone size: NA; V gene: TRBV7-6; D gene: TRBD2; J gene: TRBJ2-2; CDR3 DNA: TGTGCCAGCACCACTAGCGGGGGGGACACCGGGGAGCTGTTTTTT; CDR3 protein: CASTTSGGDTGELFF
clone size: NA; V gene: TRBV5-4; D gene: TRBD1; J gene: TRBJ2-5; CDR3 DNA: TGTGCCAGCATCAAAGGGGGCGCGCAGCAAGAGACCCAGTACTTC; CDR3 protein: CASIKGGAQQETQYF
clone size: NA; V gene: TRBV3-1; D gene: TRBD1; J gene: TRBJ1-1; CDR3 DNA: TGTGCCAGCAGCCAGGGGACAGCCTCCACTGAAGCTTTCTTT; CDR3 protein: CASSQGTASTEAFF
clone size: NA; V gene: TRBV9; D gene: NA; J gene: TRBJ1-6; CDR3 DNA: TGTGCCAGCAGTCTCCTGGGGTCCTATTCACCCCTCCACTTT; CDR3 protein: CASSLLGSYSPLHF